This is a list of T cell receptor beta chains from one sample in a study of blood T cells in healthy people across ages. In TCRdb, the 5' RACE reads were re-called with MiXCR into one record per CDR3 protein. The table includes hundreds of thousands of distinct CDR3 sequences, around half detected once. The material sequenced was blood. The receptor source for this set is a woman in her sixties or seventies in good health. Both conserved end residues are part of each CDR3. The order of the fields is J gene, clone size, V gene, D gene, CDR3 DNA, CDR3 protein. A D gene is named only where the DNA matches it firmly. A clone size is listed for some rows: how often the clone was seen (once, few, many), or a class if it is expanded.

TRBJ2-1 | - | TRBV6-2/TRBV6-3 | - | TGTGCCATAGGGGCAGGGATTTACAATGAGCAGTTCTTC | CAIGAGIYNEQFF
TRBJ2-1 | - | TRBV19 | TRBD1 | TGTGCCAGTAGTATAGGGGACAGCTACAATGAGCAGTTCTTC | CASSIGDSYNEQFF
TRBJ2-2 | - | TRBV27 | TRBD2 | TGTGCCAGCAGTGCCTCTAGCGGGAGATACACCGGGGAGCTGTTTTTT | CASSASSGRYTGELFF
TRBJ1-2 | - | TRBV10-3 | - | TGTGCCATCAGTGAGTGGGGGCAGGGTGACGGCTACACCTTC | CAISEWGQGDGYTF
TRBJ2-5 | few | TRBV18 | TRBD2 | TGTGCCAGCTCACCACCGGGACTAGCGGAAGAGACCCAGTACTTC | CASSPPGLAEETQYF
TRBJ2-5 | many | TRBV20-1 | - | TGCAGTGCTAGTCGAAGGGTGAATGAGCAGTACTTC | CSASRRVNEQYF
TRBJ2-7 | - | TRBV20-1 | TRBD2 | TGCAGTGCTAACCCCTCGGTGTCGCGGGAGTCGGACGAGCAGTACTTC | CSANPSVSRESDEQYF
TRBJ1-2 | - | TRBV28 | - | TGTGCCAGCAGCTCAGAGGCGTATGGCTACACCTTC | CASSSEAYGYTF
TRBJ2-4 | - | TRBV7-2 | TRBD2 | TGTGCCAGCAGCTCAGATAGCGGGGTGAGGAACATTCAGTACTTC | CASSSDSGVRNIQYF
TRBJ1-2 | - | TRBV20-1 | - | TGCAGTGCTAGCGCTAACTATGGCTACACCTTC | CSASANYGYTF
TRBJ2-2 | - | TRBV29-1 | - | TGCAGCGTTGGTCTATTAGGGAAATACACCGGGGAGCTGTTTTTT | CSVGLLGKYTGELFF
TRBJ2-7 | few | TRBV7-2 | - | TGTGCCAGCAGCTCCCGCGCAGGGGAGTTTTACGAGCAGTACTTC | CASSSRAGEFYEQYF
TRBJ2-7 | - | TRBV29-1 | - | TGCAGCGTTGAAAATCATTACGAGCAGTACTTC | CSVENHYEQYF
TRBJ2-5 | - | TRBV29-1 | - | TGCAGCGTTACTCCTCCCGGGACCACTAAGCAGTACTTC | CSVTPPGTTKQYF
TRBJ2-3 | - | TRBV29-1 | TRBD2 | TGCAGCGTTGGACCCTCCGGGACTAGAGGGGATACGCAGTATTTT | CSVGPSGTRGDTQYF
TRBJ2-1 | - | TRBV3-1 | TRBD2 | TGTGCCGGCAGCCCTGGACTAGCGGGAGTTTATGAGCAGTTCTTC | CAGSPGLAGVYEQFF
TRBJ2-2 | - | TRBV7-2 | - | TGTGCCAGCAGCTCTCGGGACAAGGGAACCGGGGAGCTGTTTTTT | CASSSRDKGTGELFF
TRBJ2-5 | - | TRBV12-3/TRBV12-4 | - | TGTGCCAGCAGTTCCTCGGTGGAGACCCAGTACTTC | CASSSSVETQYF
TRBJ2-4 | - | TRBV29-1 | TRBD2 | TGCAGCGCATGGACTAGCGGGAGGGGGAATGAGCAGTACTTC | CSAWTSGRGNEQYF
TRBJ2-1 | - | TRBV27 | TRBD2 | TGTGCCAGCACCCCACTAGCGGGAGTTCGGAATGAGCAGTTCTTC | CASTPLAGVRNEQFF
TRBJ1-1 | - | TRBV10-3 | - | TGTGCCATCAGTGAGAAACTAGGCAACACTGAAGCTTTCTTT | CAISEKLGNTEAFF
TRBJ2-5 | - | TRBV6-1 | TRBD2 | TGTGCCAGCAGTGGGTGGGCTAGCGGGTACCAAGAGACCCAGTACTTC | CASSGWASGYQETQYF
TRBJ1-2 | - | TRBV20-1 | TRBD1 | TGCAGTGCTAACAACAGGGGGTATGGCTACACCTTC | CSANNRGYGYTF
TRBJ1-5 | - | TRBV12-3/TRBV12-4 | TRBD1 | TGTGCCAGCAGTTCCTACGGGACAGGGGGGGATCAGCCCCAGCATTTT | CASSSYGTGGDQPQHF
TRBJ1-2 | once | TRBV7-2 | TRBD1 | TGTGCCAGCAGCTTAACCGGATGGACAGGCTATGGCTACACCTTC | CASSLTGWTGYGYTF
TRBJ1-6 | few | TRBV7-2 | TRBD1 | TGTGCCAGCCGGGACAGGGGCGGATCACCCCTCCACTTT | CASRDRGGSPLHF
TRBJ1-6 | - | TRBV4-1 | - | TGCGCCAGCAGCCCGAAGGATTCGGCCCTTAATTCACCCCTCCACTTT | CASSPKDSALNSPLHF
TRBJ2-7 | - | TRBV18 | TRBD1 | TGTGCCAGCTCTGGTGCCGGGACAGGGGGCACCTACGAGCAGTACTTC | CASSGAGTGGTYEQYF
TRBJ2-7 | few | TRBV21-1 | - | TGTGCCAGCAGCCCCTTGCACGAGCAGTACTTC | CASSPLHEQYF
TRBJ1-2 | - | TRBV28 | - | TGTGCCAGCAATAAGGCGTCGCGAGGCTACACCTTC | CASNKASRGYTF
TRBJ2-3 | - | TRBV7-8 | - | TGTGCCAGCAGCTTCTTGGCGGGTGTGGCAGATACGCAGTATTTT | CASSFLAGVADTQYF
TRBJ1-2 | - | TRBV3-1 | - | TGTGCCAGCAGCCAAGACGCCACAGGCCTCTATGGCTACACCTTC | CASSQDATGLYGYTF
TRBJ2-5 | few | TRBV7-2 | - | TGTGCCAGCAGCTTACGCATTTCGGGACATATACAAGAGACCCAGTACTTC | CASSLRISGHIQETQYF
TRBJ2-3 | many | TRBV27 | - | TGTGCCAGCAGTTTATCGCAAGGTCGGGGAACCACAGATACGCAGTATTTT | CASSLSQGRGTTDTQYF
TRBJ2-7 | few | TRBV27 | - | TGTGCCAGCAGCTCTAGATCCACAGGGTCCGAGCAGTACTTC | CASSSRSTGSEQYF
TRBJ2-2 | - | TRBV5-6 | - | TGTGCCAGCAGCCGACAAGGAGGAAGCACCGGGGAGCTGTTTTTT | CASSRQGGSTGELFF
TRBJ2-7 | - | TRBV14 | - | TGTGCCGGCAGCCACCGGGACGCCCAGGACTACGAGCAGTACTTC | CAGSHRDAQDYEQYF
TRBJ1-3 | - | TRBV20-1 | - | TGCAGTGCTGGAGACAGGAGGATAGGAAACACCATATATTTT | CSAGDRRIGNTIYF
TRBJ2-1 | few | TRBV3-1 | - | TGTGCCAGCAGCCAACCGTACAGTCCCAATGAGCAGTTCTTC | CASSQPYSPNEQFF
TRBJ2-7 | once | TRBV12-3/TRBV12-4 | - | TGTGCCAGCAGTCGTTCAAACAATGAGCAGTACTTC | CASSRSNNEQYF
TRBJ2-7 | - | TRBV15 | TRBD1 | TGTGCCACCAGCAGAGATCGGGTGGGGACAGGGCCCTACGAGCAGTACTTC | CATSRDRVGTGPYEQYF
TRBJ2-3 | - | TRBV4-1 | - | TGCGCCAGCAGCCAGCTAGCGAGCCGCACAGATACGCAGTATTTT | CASSQLASRTDTQYF
TRBJ2-7 | - | TRBV28 | TRBD2 | TGTGCCAGCTTTCCGGGACTAGCGGGGATCAGAGGCTCCTACGAGCAGTACTTC | CASFPGLAGIRGSYEQYF
TRBJ2-7 | many | TRBV29-1 | - | TGCAGCGTTGAAGAAGGGGTCTACGAGCAGTACTTC | CSVEEGVYEQYF
TRBJ2-7 | - | TRBV28 | - | TGTGCCAGCAGTCCCGCAGGGGGAGGTGTCTACGAGCAGTACTTC | CASSPAGGGVYEQYF
TRBJ1-5 | - | TRBV7-2 | - | TGTGCCAGCAGCTTATCGCGGGACCTCACTAATCAGCCCCAGCATTTT | CASSLSRDLTNQPQHF
TRBJ2-7 | - | TRBV29-1 | TRBD2 | TGCAGCGCCGGTAGGGGTGGCGGACTAGCTGACGAGCAGTACTTC | CSAGRGGGLADEQYF
TRBJ2-3 | - | TRBV20-1 | TRBD1 | TGCAGTGCTGGACAGACAGGGACAGATACGCAGTATTTT | CSAGQTGTDTQYF
TRBJ2-5 | - | TRBV18 | - | TGTGCCAGCTCACCACCGAGTAAAGAGACCCAGTACTTC | CASSPPSKETQYF
TRBJ2-1 | - | TRBV12-3/TRBV12-4 | TRBD2 | TGTGCCAGCAGACCCCGACTAGCGGGAAATGAGCAGTTCTTC | CASRPRLAGNEQFF
TRBJ2-1 | few | TRBV24-1 | TRBD2 | TGTGCCACCAGTGAAGATCGGGCTAGCGGGAGGGGCAATGAGCAGTTCTTC | CATSEDRASGRGNEQFF
TRBJ2-3 | - | TRBV24-1 | - | TGTGCCACCAGTGGGAGGTTAAGCACAGATACGCAGTATTTT | CATSGRLSTDTQYF
TRBJ2-1 | - | TRBV5-1 | TRBD1 | TGCGCCAGCAGCTTGGCCCGACAGGGTTCGGATGAGCAGTTCTTC | CASSLARQGSDEQFF
TRBJ2-5 | many | TRBV3-1 | TRBD1 | TGTGCCAGCAGCCCCCGGGACAGGGGATCAGAGACCCAGTACTTC | CASSPRDRGSETQYF
TRBJ2-3 | few | TRBV12-3/TRBV12-4 | - | TGTGCCAGCAGTCGACTATCAGATACGCAGTATTTT | CASSRLSDTQYF
TRBJ2-7 | - | TRBV6-6 | - | TGTGCCAGCAGCCCCGGGACACCTTCTAGCTCCTACGAGCAGTACTTC | CASSPGTPSSSYEQYF
TRBJ2-6 | - | TRBV5-1 | - | TGCGCCAGCAGCGCCGGGACAACAAGAGGGGCCAACGTCCTGACTTTC | CASSAGTTRGANVLTF
TRBJ2-5 | - | TRBV28 | - | TGTGCCAGCAGTTCCGGGCCAGTGGTAGGAGAGACCCAGTACTTC | CASSSGPVVGETQYF
TRBJ1-2 | few | TRBV11-2 | - | TGTGCCAGCAGCTCTAGATTAAGCAGTGGCTACACCTTC | CASSSRLSSGYTF
TRBJ2-5 | - | TRBV24-1 | TRBD1 | TGTGCCACCAGTGTGCCTGGGACAGGGCAGACCCAGTACTTC | CATSVPGTGQTQYF